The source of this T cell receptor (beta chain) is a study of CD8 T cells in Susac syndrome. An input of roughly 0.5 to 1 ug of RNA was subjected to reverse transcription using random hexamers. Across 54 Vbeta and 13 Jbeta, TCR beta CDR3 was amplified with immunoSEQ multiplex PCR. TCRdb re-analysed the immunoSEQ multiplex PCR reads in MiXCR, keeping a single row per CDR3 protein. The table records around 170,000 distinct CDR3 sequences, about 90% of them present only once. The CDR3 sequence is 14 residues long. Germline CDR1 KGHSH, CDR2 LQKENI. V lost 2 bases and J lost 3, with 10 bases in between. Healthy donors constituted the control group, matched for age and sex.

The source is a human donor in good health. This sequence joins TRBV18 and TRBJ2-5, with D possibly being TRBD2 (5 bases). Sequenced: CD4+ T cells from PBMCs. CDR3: CASSPRGWEETQYF. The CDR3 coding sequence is TGTGCCAGCTCACCAAGAGGGTGGGAAGAGACCCAGTACTTC.